In its sample, the clone carrying this T cell receptor (beta chain) was seen once. The source of the sample is a study of T cell changes during pregnancy in multiple sclerosis. Libraries were prepared by immunoSEQ multiplex PCR; TCRdb keeps only in-frame clonotypes and omits some of them. The sample lists approximately 60,000 clones, roughly 90% occurring once. CDR3 length equals 14 residues. Looked up from germline, CDR1 is LNHNV and CDR2 is YYDKDF (reference sequence). The ends were cut back, 4 bases at V and 7 bases at J, with 17 bases in the middle. The TCR was taken from a female donor with multiple sclerosis, enrolled in a pregnancy study. Specimen: peripheral blood, collected in the first trimester of pregnancy. The rearrangement links TRBV15 to TRBJ2-7, with D perhaps TRBD1 (5 bases). In DNA, the CDR3 is TGTGCCACCAGCATACTTCTTCAGGGTCAAGAGCAGTACTTC. Translating it yields CATSILLQGQEQYF.